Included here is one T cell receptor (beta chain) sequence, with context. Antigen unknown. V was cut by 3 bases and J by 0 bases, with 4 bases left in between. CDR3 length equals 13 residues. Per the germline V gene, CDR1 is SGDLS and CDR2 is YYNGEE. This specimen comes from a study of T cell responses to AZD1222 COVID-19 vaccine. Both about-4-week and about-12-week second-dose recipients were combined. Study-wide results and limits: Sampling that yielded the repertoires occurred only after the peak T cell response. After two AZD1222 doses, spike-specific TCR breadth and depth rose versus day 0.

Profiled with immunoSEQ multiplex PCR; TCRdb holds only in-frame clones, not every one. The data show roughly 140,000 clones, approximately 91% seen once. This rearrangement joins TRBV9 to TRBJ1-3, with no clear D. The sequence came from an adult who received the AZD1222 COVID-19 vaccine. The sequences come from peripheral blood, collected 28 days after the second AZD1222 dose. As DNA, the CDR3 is TGTGCCAGCAGCGCCTCCTCTGGAAACACCATATATTTT. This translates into CASSASSGNTIYF.